The 16 T cell receptor beta chains given below trace back to one sample, sequenced in a study of cytomegalovirus exposure and HLA in healthy donors. PCR used 60 Vbeta primers and 13 Jbeta primers. Generated by immunoSEQ multiplex PCR, the TCRdb table keeps only in-frame clones and is missing some. Among fewer than 150,000 clones listed, over 70% were seen once. The sequencing input was PBMCs. Every receptor here comes from a woman between 40 and 55 years old in good health and CMV-seropositive.

The chain combines TRBV5-4 with TRBJ2-1; no clear D. Trimming pared 3 bases from V and 9 bases from J, leaving 13 bases between. The germline gives CDR1 SGHNT, CDR2 YYREEE (reference sequence). There are 13 residues in the CDR3. CDR3 in amino acids: CASSSSGSGEQFF. Written as DNA, the CDR3 is TGTGCCAGCAGCTCCTCCGGGTCGGGTGAGCAGTTCTTC.

This clone has only a few counts. V gene TRBV7-8 combines with J gene TRBJ2-7, with a possible D match to TRBD2 (6 bases). The CDR3 totals 16 residues. Germline-derived CDR1 and CDR2 are SGHVS and FQNEAQ. Trimming removed 3 bases at V and 1 base at J, with 16 bases between. CDR3 nucleotide sequence: TGTGCCAGCAGCTTGACCCAGGGACTCAAATCCTACGAGCAGTACTTC. The encoded protein is CASSLTQGLKSYEQYF.

This chain uses TRBV9 with TRBJ1-2; 8 positions match TRBD1. This CDR3 spans 14 amino acids. Germline V gene sequence: CDR1 SGDLS, CDR2 YYNGEE. V lost 6 bases, J lost 4 bases, and 8 bases stayed unmatched. CDR3 residues: CASTRDRQLYGYTF. The CDR3 DNA follows: TGTGCCAGCACCCGGGACAGGCAACTCTATGGCTACACCTTC.

This chain uses TRBV27 with TRBJ2-7; 10 nucleotides agree with TRBD1. Germline V gene data show CDR1 as MNHEY and CDR2 as SMNVEV (reference sequence). The CDR3 runs 16 residues. After removal of 3 bases from V and 3 bases from J, the junction contained 8 bases not matched to a gene. The CDR3 loop reads CASSLFPGTGVYEQYF. CDR3 in DNA: TGTGCCAGCAGTTTGTTCCCCGGGACAGGGGTCTACGAGCAGTACTTC.

This chain links TRBV21-1 with TRBJ2-7; TRBD1, the table's D call, was not compared with the DNA. TRBV21-1 is a pseudogene. The CDR3 has 14 amino acids. CDR3 sequence (DNA): TGTGCCAGCAGCAATTGGGACAGGGGCTACGAGCAGTACTTC. Translating it yields CASSNWDRGYEQYF.

V gene TRBV29-1 combines with J gene TRBJ1-1; weak D call: TRBD1 (5 bases). V lost 5 bases and J 5 bases, leaving 15 bases between the germline ends. Germline CDR1 is SQVTM and CDR2 is ANQGSEA. This CDR3 is 13 amino acids long. Here the CDR3 DNA reads TGCAGCGTTTATGACGGGGGTAGTACTGAAGCTTTCTTT. Amino acids: CSVYDGGSTEAFF.

The rearrangement joins TRBV18 to TRBJ1-5; 8 nucleotides line up with TRBD1. Germline CDR1 KGHSH, CDR2 LQKENI. Trimming at V came to 4 bases and at J to 6 bases, leaving 17 bases not matched to a gene. There are 18 residues in the CDR3. The CDR3 sequence: CASSQTGTGPKRSQPQHF. In DNA form, the CDR3 reads TGTGCCAGCTCACAGACTGGGACAGGCCCGAAGAGGAGTCAGCCCCAGCATTTT.

This chain connects TRBV5-1 to TRBJ2-5; the D gene is possibly TRBD1 (6 bases). Trimming took 5 bases from V and 5 from J, leaving 19 bases between them. There are 15 residues in the CDR3. Germline values: CDR1 SGHRS, CDR2 YFSETQ. The DNA of the CDR3 is TGCGCCAGCAGGGACAGAAATTCAATGGGGGAGACCCAGTACTTC. Translating gives CASRDRNSMGETQYF.

This chain links TRBV7-8 with TRBJ2-5; maybe TRBD1 (5 bases). V gave up 1 base and J gave up 3 bases, with 6 bases separating them. Germline CDR1 SGHVS, CDR2 FQNEAQ. CDR3 length: 13 amino acids. The CDR3 DNA sequence: TGTGCCAGCAGCTTAGAACAGGAAGAGACCCAGTACTTC. The encoded protein is CASSLEQEETQYF.

This chain links TRBV9 with TRBJ2-3, with 10 bases that match TRBD2. This CDR3 is built from 14 residues. The germline V gene has CDR1 SGDLS and CDR2 YYNGEE. After removal of 1 base from V and 6 bases from J, the junction contained 2 bases not matched to a gene. The CDR3 DNA sequence: TGTGCCAGCAGCGTACTAGCGGGGGTTGATACGCAGTATTTT. As protein: CASSVLAGVDTQYF.

The genes are TRBV29-1 and TRBJ2-1; the match to TRBD1 covers 10 bases. This CDR3 contains 14 residues. CDR1 and CDR2 (germline): SQVTM, ANQGSEA. The ends lost 5 bases at V and 4 bases at J; junction bases unmatched: 5. The CDR3 sequence is CSVWDRGPYNEQFF. The CDR3 nucleotides read TGCAGCGTTTGGGACAGGGGCCCATACAATGAGCAGTTCTTC.

The chain's CDR3 is CASSPRGYEQYF. The CDR3 bases are TGCGCCAGCAGCCCCAGGGGGTACGAGCAGTACTTC. The chain has TRBV5-1 and TRBJ2-7, with 7 bases lining up with TRBD1. The V gene end was trimmed by 4 bases and the J gene end by 4 bases; junction bases not matched to a gene: 2. CDR3 size: 12 residues. Germline assignment: CDR1 SGHRS and CDR2 YFSETQ.

DNA for the CDR3: TGTGCCAGCAGCCATCTCTTAGCGGGGGGGCCGGGAGAGACCCAGTACTTC. It codes for CASSHLLAGGPGETQYF. The V and J genes are TRBV14 and TRBJ2-5; 11 bases match TRBD2. The CDR3 sequence is 17 residues long. Unmatched junction bases numbered 10, after V lost 3 bases and J lost 4 bases. CDR1 is SGHDN and CDR2 is FVKESK in the germline V gene.

The chain employs TRBV5-4 and TRBJ2-7; D unresolved. The CDR3 runs to 14 residues. Germline loops: CDR1 SGHNT, CDR2 YYREEE (reference sequence). Trimming shortened V by 1 base and J by 3 bases, and 11 bases separated the two germline ends. Here the CDR3 DNA reads TGTGCCAGCAGCTTGAATACACTAAACTACGAGCAGTACTTC. It is translated as CASSLNTLNYEQYF. The full variable domain, rest sourced from reference TRBV5-4 and TRBJ2-7, is ETGVTQSPTHLIKTRGQQVTLRCSSQSGHNTVSWYQQALGQGPQFIFQYYREEENGRGNFPPRFSGLQFPNYSSELNVNALELDDSALYLCASSLNTLNYEQYFGPGTRLTVT.

The genes are TRBV15 and TRBJ2-5; 7 nucleotides line up with TRBD2. The CDR3 runs to 15 residues. Germline V lookup: CDR1 LNHNV, CDR2 YYDKDF (reference sequence). Trimming took 5 bases from V and 7 from J; bases not matched to a gene: 13. CDR3 sequence reads: CATSLAGTTTRTQYF. The CDR3 region has the DNA TGTGCCACCAGCCTGGCTGGGACTACCACGAGGACCCAGTACTTC.

The rearrangement links TRBV11-2 to TRBJ2-1; 7 bases map to TRBD2. V trimming: 0 bases; J trimming: 3 bases; junction bases outside the gene matches: 2. Germline values: CDR1 SGHAT, CDR2 FQNNGV. The CDR3 sequence is 15 residues long. The CDR3 spells CASSLEGGSYNEQFF. CDR3 nucleotide sequence: TGTGCCAGCAGCTTAGAGGGGGGGAGCTACAATGAGCAGTTCTTC.